This T cell receptor beta chain emerged from a study of T cell repertoires in cytomegalovirus infection. With V trimmed by 2 bases and J by 4 bases, 3 bases remained unmatched. The CDR3 is 15 residues long. Germline V lookup: CDR1 LNHDA, CDR2 SQIVND (reference sequence). TCRdb re-derived calls from the reads in MiXCR, one entry per CDR3 protein. The table shows about 770,000 distinct CDR3 sequences, with 25% to 35% occurring only once. This clonotype was counted between two and nine times. Its antigen remains unidentified. This specimen consisted of cultured CD8+ T cells from PBMCs, obtained from culture after CMV antigen stimulation. The sequence derives from a human donor in good health (CMV status not recorded). Some clones in this sample may be carry-over from other donors' samples. The J gene is TRBJ2-3, the V gene TRBV19, with 10 bases aligning to TRBD2. The CDR3 sequence is CASSISGGAPDTQYF. In nucleotides, the CDR3 is TGTGCCAGTAGTATAAGCGGGGGGGCCCCAGATACGCAGTATTTT.